This TCR beta chain is drawn from a study of cytomegalovirus exposure and HLA in healthy donors. Overall study findings and caveats: A likely sequencing artifact accounted for one observed cluster of highly shared sequence variants. A list of about 160 TCR beta chains associated with cytomegalovirus was given. Earlier analysis found most TCR beta V segments productive about 87% or about 30% of the time.

Remarks on this clone: Its antigen is currently unknown.

The CDR3 loop spans 16 amino acids. V lost 1 base and J lost 3; bases outside the gene matches: 1. Germline V gene sequence: CDR1 LNHNV, CDR2 YYDKDF (reference sequence). Researchers ran the PCR with 60 Vbeta and 13 Jbeta primers. This table comes from immunoSEQ multiplex PCR, and its TCRdb copy is limited to in-frame clones, with some not included. The sample holds 95,000 to 150,000 clones; 78% are singletons and the top ten take approximately 11%. What was sequenced was PBMCs. The sequence was obtained from a man aged 25-40 years in good health and CMV-seropositive. This chain uses TRBV15 with TRBJ2-1, with TRBD2 matching 12 bases. DNA of the CDR3: TGTGCCACCAGCAGAGGGACTAGCGGGATCTACAATGAGCAGTTCTTC. Its protein is CATSRGTSGIYNEQFF.